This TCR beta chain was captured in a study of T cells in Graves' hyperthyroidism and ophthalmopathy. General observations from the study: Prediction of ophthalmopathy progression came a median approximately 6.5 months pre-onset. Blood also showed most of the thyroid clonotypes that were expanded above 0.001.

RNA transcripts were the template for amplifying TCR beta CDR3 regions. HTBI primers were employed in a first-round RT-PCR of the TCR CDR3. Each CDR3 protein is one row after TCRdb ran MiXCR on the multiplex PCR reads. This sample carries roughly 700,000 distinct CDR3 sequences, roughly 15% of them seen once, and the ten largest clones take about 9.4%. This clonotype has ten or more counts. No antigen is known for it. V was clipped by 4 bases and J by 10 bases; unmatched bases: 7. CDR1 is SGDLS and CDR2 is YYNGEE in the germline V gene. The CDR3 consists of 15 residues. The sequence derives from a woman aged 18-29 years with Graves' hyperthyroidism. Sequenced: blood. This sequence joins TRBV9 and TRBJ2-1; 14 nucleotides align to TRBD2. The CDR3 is CASSKGLAGVREQFF. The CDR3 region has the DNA TGTGCCAGCAGCAAGGGACTAGCGGGAGTAAGGGAGCAGTTCTTC. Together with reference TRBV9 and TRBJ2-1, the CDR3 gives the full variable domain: DSGVTQTPKHLITATGQRVTLRCSPRSGDLSVYWYQQSLDQGLQFLIQYYNGEERAKGNILERFSAQQFPDLHSELNLSSLELGDSALYFCASSKGLAGVREQFFGPGTRLTVL.